The 3 T cell receptor beta chains presented below share a single source sample, sequenced in a study of T-cell memory formation after mild COVID-19. TCRdb called the 5' RACE reads again in MiXCR, with one record for every CDR3 protein. The sample has 210,000 or so distinct CDR3 sequences; 27% are singletons. The sequenced sample consisted of PBMCs or a T cell subset sorted from them (not recorded which). The receptors originated from an adult woman who had mild COVID-19 (a few samples of this study predate the infection). Cell type and time point are not known.

The chain employs TRBV12-3 or TRBV12-4 and TRBJ2-3; D may correspond to TRBD1 or TRBD2 (6 bases each). With 0 bases removed from V and 4 bases from J, the gap between germline ends came to 17 bases. CDR3 size: 17 residues. CDR3 residues: CASSLAWGAFFADTQYF. CDR3 DNA: TGTGCCAGCAGTTTAGCGTGGGGGGCCTTTTTTGCAGATACGCAGTATTTT.

This clonotype was detected only a few times. The rearrangement joins TRBV15 to TRBJ2-5, with TRBD1 matching 11 bases. The V gene end was trimmed by 5 bases and the J gene end by 5 bases; junction bases not matched to a gene: 7. Germline assignment: CDR1 LNHNV and CDR2 YYDKDF (reference sequence). CDR3 length: 15 residues. In DNA, the CDR3 is TGTGCCACCAGCTTCGGGACAGGGGGTCTGGAGACCCAGTACTTC. Translating it yields CATSFGTGGLETQYF.

The chain employs TRBV18 and TRBJ1-2; 9 nucleotides align to TRBD1. CDR1 is KGHSH, CDR2 LQKENI, per germline. J was trimmed by 0 bases and V by 5 bases; bases with no gene match: 7. The CDR3 extends over 16 amino acids. This CDR3 is CASSADRGSTNYGYTF. Here the CDR3 DNA reads TGTGCCAGCTCAGCTGACAGGGGGTCTACTAACTATGGCTACACCTTC.